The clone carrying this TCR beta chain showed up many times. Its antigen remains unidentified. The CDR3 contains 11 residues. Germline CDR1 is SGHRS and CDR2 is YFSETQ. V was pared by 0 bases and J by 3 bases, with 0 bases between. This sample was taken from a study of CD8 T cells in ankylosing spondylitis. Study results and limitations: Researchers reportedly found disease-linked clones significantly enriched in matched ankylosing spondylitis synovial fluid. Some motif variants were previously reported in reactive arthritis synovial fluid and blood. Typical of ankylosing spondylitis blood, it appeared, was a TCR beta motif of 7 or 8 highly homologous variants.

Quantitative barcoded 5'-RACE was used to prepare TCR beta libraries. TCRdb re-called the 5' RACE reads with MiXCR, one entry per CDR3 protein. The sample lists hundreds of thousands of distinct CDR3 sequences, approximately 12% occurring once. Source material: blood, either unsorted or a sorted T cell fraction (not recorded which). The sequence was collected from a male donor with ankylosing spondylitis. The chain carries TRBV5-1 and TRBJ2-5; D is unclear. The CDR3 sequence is CASSLEETQYF. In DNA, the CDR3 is TGCGCCAGCAGCTTGGAAGAGACCCAGTACTTC.